This T cell receptor (beta chain) emerged from a study of technical replicates of blood from a few donors. V was pared by 0 bases and J by 0 bases, with 6 bases of the junction left unmatched. Per germline, CDR1 LGHNA and CDR2 YSLEER. CDR3 size: 18 residues. Only in-frame clones appear in the TCRdb table, and some are missing; sequencing was by immunoSEQ multiplex PCR. Of 45,000 to 60,000 clones in the sample, 91% were seen once. The chain carries TRBV4-3 and TRBJ1-2; 11 positions match TRBD1. Sequencing was performed on PBMCs. The TCR sequence derives from a human donor in good health. Some clones in this sample may be carry-over from other donors' samples. CDR3: CASSQEVGQGGANYGYTF. In nucleotides, the CDR3 is TGCGCCAGCAGCCAAGAGGTGGGACAGGGGGGAGCTAACTATGGCTACACCTTC.